Following are 30 T cell receptor beta chains from one sample sequenced in a study of persistence of HIV-infected CD4 T cells. The stimulus was lysate of CMV-infected fibroblasts, approximately 9.6 ug/mL. Sorting selected CD4+ T cells upregulating both CD40 ligand and CD69. The libraries were made with immunoSEQ version 4 in survey mode. TCRdb's table, derived via immunoSEQ multiplex PCR, lists solely in-frame clones and lacks some. This repertoire shows 6,000 to 9,500 clones, roughly three fifths found once; its top ten account for roughly 19%. Antigen specificity for these receptors is unknown. Sequences were derived from CD4+ T cells sorted from PBMCs after approximately 20-hour stimulation, sampled from a patient who received antiretroviral therapy. The receptors were gathered from an adult man with HIV who was CMV-seropositive.

The V call is TRBV5-8, the J call TRBJ1-4, with D unclear. CDR1 SGHTS and CDR2 YDEGEE come from the germline V gene. V dropped 1 base and J dropped 7 bases, with 11 bases sitting between them. This CDR3 region has 14 residues. DNA of the CDR3: TGTGCCAGCAGCTTGCCTCAGAAGGGTGAAAAACTGTTTTTT. Translating it yields CASSLPQKGEKLFF.

The rearrangement joins TRBV6-5 to TRBJ2-7; TRBD1 matches at 7 bases. Per germline, CDR1 MNHEY and CDR2 SVGAGI. V lost 0 bases, J lost 2 bases, and 4 bases stayed unmatched. The CDR3 extends over 15 amino acids. CDR3 coding DNA: TGTGCCAGCAGTTACTCAGGGGGCCAGACCTACGAGCAGTACTTC. Protein sequence: CASSYSGGQTYEQYF.

Comments on this clone: This CDR3 is also generated by other DNA sequences in the sample. The rearrangement links TRBV19 to TRBJ2-2; TRBD1 or TRBD2 may be the D gene (5 bases each). The germline gives CDR1 LNHDA, CDR2 SQIVND (reference sequence). Trimming took off 6 bases at V and 1 base at J, with 12 bases between the two ends. The CDR3 is made up of 15 amino acids. The CDR3 loop is CASRKGTVNTGELFF. In DNA, the CDR3 is TGTGCCAGTAGAAAGGGGACGGTGAACACCGGGGAGCTGTTTTTT.

Only a few counts were recorded for this clone. The chain links TRBV10-3 to TRBJ2-7, with D hard to call. V shed 10 bases and J shed 6 bases, with 22 bases lying between them. Germline values: CDR1 ENHRY, CDR2 SYGVKD. The CDR3 extends over 14 amino acids. The CDR3 DNA reads as TGTGCCAGCTCCTCGCCACCCGCCCCGAGCGAGCAGTACTTC. Encoded protein: CASSSPPAPSEQYF.

Within the sample, this clone is medium-sized (0.01 to 0.1%). The chain employs TRBV19 and TRBJ2-7, with 8 bases aligning to TRBD1. The CDR3 is 12 amino acids. Germline CDR1 and CDR2: LNHDA and SQIVND (reference sequence). Germline trimming cut 10 bases from V and 5 bases from J; bases unmatched to any gene: 7. In nucleotides, the CDR3 is TGTGCCACCCAAAAGGACAGGGACGAGCAGTACTTC. Encoded protein: CATQKDRDEQYF.

The CDR3 DNA reads TGTGCCAGTAGTATAGGAGCGGGTCCTAACTATGGCTACACCTTC. Protein sequence: CASSIGAGPNYGYTF. This chain links TRBV19 with TRBJ1-2, with unresolved D. The CDR3 covers 15 residues. Germline assignment: CDR1 LNHDA and CDR2 SQIVND (reference sequence). V was trimmed by 1 base and J by 0 bases, leaving 9 bases between them.

The chain links TRBV19 to TRBJ1-2; 7 bases fit TRBD1. With 0 bases clipped from V and 7 bases from J, the junction kept 14 bases outside the gene matches. This CDR3 has 17 amino acids. Looked up from germline, CDR1 is LNHDA and CDR2 is SQIVND (reference sequence). CDR3 DNA: TGTGCCAGTAGTATAGATCTGCAAGGGGGCGCGTACACTGGCTACACCTTC. Translated: CASSIDLQGGAYTGYTF.

This clone occurred a few times. V and J are TRBV24-1 and TRBJ2-1; the match to TRBD2 covers 13 bases. Losses at the gene ends were 3 bases for V and 5 bases for J; bases not matched to a gene: 3. Germline V CDR1 and CDR2: KGHDR, SFDVKD. CDR3 length: 16 amino acids. CDR3 region: CATSDRTSGGHNEQFF. The CDR3, as DNA: TGTGCCACCAGTGATCGGACTAGCGGGGGACACAATGAGCAGTTCTTC.

The gene calls are TRBV7-2 and TRBJ2-3, with D uncertain. The CDR3 has 14 amino acids. V lost 1 base and J 1 base, leaving 6 bases between the germline ends. Germline CDR1 SGHTA, CDR2 FQGNSA. Here the CDR3 DNA reads TGTGCCAGCAGCTTAGTCCCAGGCACAGATACGCAGTATTTT. Translating it yields CASSLVPGTDTQYF.

V is TRBV10-3 and J is TRBJ1-2; D unresolved. There are 14 residues in the CDR3. Germline values: CDR1 ENHRY, CDR2 SYGVKD. The V gene lost 5 bases and the J gene lost 8 bases, with 18 bases spanning the gap. In DNA, the CDR3 is TGTGCCATCAGTTTAACGGGCTTAGCGGAAGGCTACACCTTC. Translated, it gives CAISLTGLAEGYTF.

The V call is TRBV4-1, the J call TRBJ2-2; 9 bases agree with TRBD2. The junction had 13 bases not matched to a gene; V was cut back by 0 bases and J by 5 bases. Germline V gene lookup returns CDR1 MGHRA and CDR2 YSYEKL. This CDR3 has 19 residues. The CDR3 reads CASSQDVGGGRVYTGELFF. CDR3 nucleotides: TGCGCCAGCAGCCAAGACGTAGGTGGCGGGAGGGTTTATACCGGGGAGCTGTTTTTT.

This clone was counted a few times. The chain employs TRBV25-1 and TRBJ1-2; possible D gene TRBD1, 5 bases. CDR3 size: 13 residues. Germline CDR1 and CDR2: MGHDK and SYGVNS. Trimming removed 2 bases from V and 6 bases from J, with 10 bases in between. Here the CDR3 reads CASSEGRVNGYTF. In DNA, the CDR3 is TGTGCCAGCAGTGAAGGCAGGGTGAATGGCTACACCTTC.

The V gene is TRBV29-1, the J gene TRBJ2-2, with 10 bases matching TRBD2. CDR3 length: 16 residues. V gave up 4 bases and J gave up 5 bases; unmatched junction bases: 10. CDR1 and CDR2 from the germline V gene are SQVTM and ANQGSEA. CDR3: CSVARLAGRETGELFF. In DNA form, the CDR3 reads TGCAGCGTTGCCAGACTAGCGGGTCGAGAAACCGGGGAGCTGTTTTTT.

The rearrangement uses TRBV3-1 (or the pseudogene TRBV3-2) and TRBJ1-2; 7 bases agree with TRBD1. Germline lookup yields CDR1 LGHDT and CDR2 YNNKEL (reference sequence). The V and J ends lost 4 bases and 1 base, in that order; junction bases with no gene match: 12. The CDR3 is 17 residues long. CDR3 sequence: CASSPGTDSRVNYGYTF. The CDR3 region has the DNA TGTGCCAGCAGCCCCGGGACAGATTCCCGGGTTAACTATGGCTACACCTTC.

V is TRBV15 and J is TRBJ2-2; TRBD1 matches at 7 bases. Germline V lookup: CDR1 LNHNV, CDR2 YYDKDF (reference sequence). This CDR3 has 18 residues. Losses at the gene ends were 0 bases for V and 4 bases for J; bases not matched to a gene: 11. CDR3 nucleotide sequence: TGTGCCACCAGCAGAGATTTATCGGGACAGATTCTCACCGGGGAGCTGTTTTTT. It codes for CATSRDLSGQILTGELFF.

The gene calls are TRBV5-5 and TRBJ1-1; 7 nucleotides align to TRBD1. V dropped 3 bases and J dropped 1; count of bases not matched to a gene: 6. There are 15 residues in the CDR3. In germline, CDR1 is SGHKS, CDR2 YYEKEE (reference sequence). CDR3: CASSYQGVTNTEAFF. As DNA, the CDR3 is TGTGCCAGCAGCTACCAGGGGGTTACGAACACTGAAGCTTTCTTT.

This rearrangement joins TRBV11-2 to TRBJ2-7; 9 bases align to TRBD1. The trim removed 0 bases at V and 3 bases at J, leaving 3 bases unmatched. CDR1 and CDR2 from the germline V gene are SGHAT and FQNNGV. The CDR3 runs to 15 residues. The CDR3 loop is CASSLEQGAVYEQYF. The DNA for the CDR3 is TGTGCCAGCAGCTTAGAACAGGGGGCTGTCTACGAGCAGTACTTC.

This chain connects TRBV7-9 to TRBJ1-2; 9 bases map to TRBD1. Germline assignment: CDR1 SEHNR and CDR2 FQNEAQ (reference sequence). The CDR3 runs 17 residues. V lost 1 base, J lost 7 bases, and 13 bases stayed unmatched. The CDR3 DNA follows: TGTGCCAGCAGCTTAGGATCGGGACAGGGTGATAGATTTGGCTACACCTTC. It specifies CASSLGSGQGDRFGYTF. The variable domain in full, completed from reference TRBV7-9 and TRBJ1-2, reads DTGVSQNPRHKITKRGQNVTFRCDPISEHNRLYWYRQTLGQGPEFLTYFQNEAQLEKSRLLSDRFSAERPKGSFSTLEIQRTEQGDSAMYLCASSLGSGQGDRFGYTFGSGTRLTVV.

The V call is TRBV7-3, the J call TRBJ1-3; no clear D gene. This CDR3 has 15 residues. The V gene's germline CDR1 is SGHTA and CDR2 FQGTGA. Deletions cut 3 bases from V and 2 bases from J, with 11 bases between. The CDR3 sequence is CASSFSAGTGNTIYF. The CDR3 DNA reads as TGTGCCAGCAGCTTTTCCGCGGGGACTGGAAACACCATATATTTT.

This chain joins TRBV18 and TRBJ2-1; TRBD2 matches 14 bases. CDR1 and CDR2 (germline): KGHSH, LQKENI. The CDR3 runs 15 residues. V trimming: 5 bases; J trimming: 7 bases; junction bases outside the gene matches: 4. The CDR3 bases are TGTGCCAGCTCAAGGACTAGCGGGGGGACGAATGAGCAGTTCTTC. It codes for CASSRTSGGTNEQFF.

The rearrangement joins TRBV6-5 to TRBJ2-1; the D is unclear. Trimming removed 7 bases from V and 5 bases from J, with 3 bases in between. The CDR3 totals 10 residues. CDR1 is MNHEY, CDR2 SVGAGI, per germline. The CDR3 here is CASTDNEQFF. The CDR3 region has the DNA TGTGCCAGCACCGACAATGAGCAGTTCTTC.

The chain employs TRBV29-1 and TRBJ1-2; TRBD1 matches 8 bases. V lost 7 bases to trimming and J lost 6 bases; unmatched junction nucleotides: 4. The CDR3 sequence is 11 residues long. The germline CDR1 and CDR2 sequences are SQVTM and ANQGSEA. The CDR3 nucleotides read TGCAGCGCCCAGGGGGCGGATGGCTACACCTTC. Its translation: CSAQGADGYTF.

The V gene is TRBV19, the J gene TRBJ1-6; 9 nucleotides align to TRBD1. Germline V gene lookup returns CDR1 LNHDA and CDR2 SQIVND (reference sequence). V was pared by 5 bases and J by 7 bases, with 6 bases of the junction left unmatched. The CDR3 length is 15 residues. The CDR3 region is CASSLRTGENSPLHF. DNA for the CDR3: TGTGCCAGTAGTTTGAGGACAGGGGAGAATTCACCCCTCCACTTT.

DNA for the CDR3: TGTGCCAGCTCGCCGGGACAGACGAGCTCTGGGGCCAACGTCCTGACTTTC. Protein sequence: CASSPGQTSSGANVLTF. The chain employs TRBV18 and TRBJ2-6, with 7 bases that match TRBD1. V gave up 6 bases and J gave up 0 bases; unmatched junction bases: 8. There are 17 residues in the CDR3. The germline V gene encodes CDR1 KGHSH and CDR2 LQKENI.

V usage is TRBV30 and J usage is TRBJ1-5; tentatively, D is TRBD1 (5 bases). V gave up 0 bases and J gave up 2 bases, with 11 bases separating them. This CDR3 region has 15 residues. Germline loops: CDR1 GTSNPN, CDR2 SVGIG (reference sequence). The CDR3, as DNA: TGTGCCTGGAGTGTAACCGGGGGTCGCAATCAGCCCCAGCATTTT. It yields the protein CAWSVTGGRNQPQHF. The variable domain in full, with the rest retrieved from reference TRBV30 and TRBJ1-5, is SQTIHQWPATLVQPVGSPLSLECTVEGTSNPNLYWYRQAAGRGLQLLFYSVGIGQISSEVPQNLSASRPQDRQFILSSKKLLLSDSGFYLCAWSVTGGRNQPQHFGDGTRLSIL.

The chain has TRBV2 and TRBJ1-6; no firm D call. Trimming cost V 6 bases and J 7 bases, with 10 bases left between them. The CDR3 runs to 13 residues. In germline, CDR1 is SNHLY, CDR2 FYNNEI. CDR3 in amino acids: CASRRNRNSPLHF. DNA for the CDR3: TGTGCCAGCAGGAGGAACAGAAATTCACCCCTCCACTTT.

The chain uses TRBV11-2 and TRBJ1-1, with D unclear. Germline V gives CDR1 SGHAT, CDR2 FQNNGV. V shed 1 base and J shed 4 bases, with 4 bases lying between them. This CDR3 is built from 12 residues. Here the CDR3 DNA reads TGTGCCAGCAGCTTAGTCGCCACTGAAGCTTTCTTT. It translates to CASSLVATEAFF.

This clone has more than one count but fewer than ten. CDR3 sequence reads: CASSGIRTNTDTQYF. The CDR3 DNA reads as TGTGCCAGCAGCGGGATTAGGACCAACACAGATACGCAGTATTTT. The chain combines TRBV5-5 with TRBJ2-3; no reliable D call. Trimming stripped 4 bases from V and 2 bases from J, with 14 bases between. This CDR3 has 15 amino acids. Germline CDR1 reads SGHKS; CDR2 reads YYEKEE (reference sequence).

This clone showed up just a few times. V usage is TRBV6-2 or TRBV6-3 and J usage is TRBJ1-5, with TRBD1 as a possible D gene (5 bases). In germline, CDR1 is MNHEY, CDR2 SVGEGT. The CDR3 is 14 residues long. V was clipped by 2 bases and J by 5 bases, with 10 bases between them. Written as DNA, the CDR3 is TGTGCCAGCAGTTACGGGGGGTCGGATCAGCCCCAGCATTTT. This translates into CASSYGGSDQPQHF.

This rearrangement joins TRBV7-6 to TRBJ1-1; tentative D call: TRBD1 (6 bases). V gave up 1 base and J gave up 0 bases, with 18 bases separating them. Looked up from germline, CDR1 is SGHVS and CDR2 is FNYEAQ. The CDR3 totals 18 residues. The CDR3 DNA reads TGTGCCAGCAGCTTAGGGTGGGACATACCACATATGAACACTGAAGCTTTCTTT. Protein sequence: CASSLGWDIPHMNTEAFF.